This paragraph covers one T cell receptor (beta chain) sequence. Across about two dozen US areas, participants ranged in age from roughly 18 to 95 years. Participants were placed into cohorts based on the clinical history they reported. The germline V gene has CDR1 LGHNA and CDR2 YSLEER. The length of the CDR3 is 15 residues. Trimming cost V 4 bases and J 4 bases; bases outside gene matches: 3. The data were taken from a study of blood T cell repertoires in COVID-19. The wider study: Sites across the United States, Italy and Spain contributed samples from acute and convalescent COVID-19.

In the original processing: Counts of nucleated cells, estimated from reference gene primer amplification, were obtained. Assay used: immunoSEQ multiplex PCR; TCRdb lists only in-frame clones, some missing. V and J calls and clone size are given by that table; D and trimming were obtained from the DNA. The profile shows 200,000 or so clones, approximately 83% of them singletons. The sample taken for sequencing was PBMCs or T cells enriched from blood (not recorded which). The receptor comes from a man aged 35 to 55 who had recovered from COVID-19. The chain employs TRBV4-3 and TRBJ2-1; 11 bases match TRBD2. The CDR3 spells CASSLGLADYNEQFF. CDR3 sequence (DNA): TGCGCCAGCAGCCTGGGACTAGCGGATTACAATGAGCAGTTCTTC.